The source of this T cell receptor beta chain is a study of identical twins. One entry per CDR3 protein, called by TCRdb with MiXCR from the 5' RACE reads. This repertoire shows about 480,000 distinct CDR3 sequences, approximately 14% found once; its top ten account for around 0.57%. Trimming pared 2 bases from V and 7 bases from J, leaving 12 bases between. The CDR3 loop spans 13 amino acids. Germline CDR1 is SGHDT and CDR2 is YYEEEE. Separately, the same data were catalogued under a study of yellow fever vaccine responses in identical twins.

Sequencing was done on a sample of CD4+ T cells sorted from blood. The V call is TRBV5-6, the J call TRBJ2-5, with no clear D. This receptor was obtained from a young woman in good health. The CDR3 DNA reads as TGTGCCAGCAGCTTTAATAGGATGGGGACCCAGTACTTC. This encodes CASSFNRMGTQYF.